Listed here are 8 T cell receptor beta chains from one sample, sequenced in a study of blood T cells in healthy people across ages. Then a second PCR, running roughly 7 to 11 cycles, was carried out with a sample-barcoded 5' primer and a J-beta primer mix. MiXCR was run by TCRdb on the 5' RACE reads, yielding one entry per CDR3 protein. The data hold approximately 700,000 distinct CDR3 sequences, with about a third observed a single time. The material sequenced was blood. The receptors derive from a woman of 80 years or more in good health.

In this sample, this clonotype turned up many times. The CDR3 is CASSFVSGGADTQYF. In DNA form, the CDR3 reads TGTGCCAGCAGCTTCGTCAGCGGGGGGGCGGATACGCAGTATTTT. The rearrangement joins TRBV7-9 to TRBJ2-3, with TRBD2 matching over 10 bases. V shed 3 bases, J shed 6 bases, and the junction held 6 bases outside the gene matches. CDR3 length: 15 residues. CDR1 and CDR2 from the germline V gene are SEHNR and FQNEAQ (reference sequence).

In its sample, this clonotype was seen many times. The chain has TRBV3-1 and TRBJ2-3; D uncertain. The CDR3 has 14 amino acids. Trimming took 0 bases from V and 4 from J, leaving 8 bases between them. CDR1 LGHDT and CDR2 YNNKEL come from the germline V gene (reference sequence). CDR3 region: CASSQDPQPDTQYF. The CDR3 DNA sequence: TGTGCCAGCAGCCAAGACCCGCAGCCAGATACGCAGTATTTT.

This clonotype was detected many times. As DNA, the CDR3 is TGTGCCAGCAGCTTGGTGGGCGGGACTCAAGAGACCCAGTACTTC. Translating it yields CASSLVGGTQETQYF. The chain employs TRBV5-6 and TRBJ2-5, with TRBD2 as a possible D gene (6 bases). Germline V lookup: CDR1 SGHDT, CDR2 YYEEEE. Trimming pared 0 bases from V and 2 bases from J, leaving 11 bases between. This CDR3 comprises 15 residues.

This clonotype was counted at least ten times. The CDR3 sequence is CSAGRDRTNYEQYF. CDR3 DNA: TGCAGTGCTGGCCGGGACAGGACGAACTACGAGCAGTACTTC. The rearrangement links TRBV20-1 to TRBJ2-7, with TRBD1 matching over 8 bases. CDR3 length: 14 residues. V lost 5 bases and J lost 3; bases outside the gene matches: 9. CDR1 is DFQATT and CDR2 is SNEGSKA in the germline V gene (reference sequence).

The gene calls are TRBV10-3 and TRBJ2-7; 11 bases match TRBD2. CDR1 is ENHRY and CDR2 is SYGVKD in the germline V gene. V gave up 4 bases and J gave up 5 bases; unmatched junction bases: 7. The CDR3 covers 15 residues. The CDR3 sequence is CAISGRLAGSNEQYF. The CDR3 DNA reads as TGTGCCATCAGTGGAAGACTAGCGGGAAGCAACGAGCAGTACTTC.

This clonotype has just one count. Possible read error: a much larger clone is one base away. The CDR3 sequence is CASSLGSTSGGAHEQYF. CDR3 in DNA: TGTGCCAGCAGCTTAGGGTCGACTAGCGGGGGGGCTCATGAGCAGTACTTC. The gene calls are TRBV7-3 and TRBJ2-5; 14 nucleotides align to TRBD2. The junction had 13 bases not matched to a gene; V was cut back by 2 bases and J by 11 bases. The CDR3 has 17 amino acids. Germline CDR1 and CDR2: SGHTA and FQGTGA. Variable domain in full (rest from reference TRBV7-3 and TRBJ2-5): GAGVSQTPSNKVTEKGKYVELRCDPISGHTALYWYRQSLGQGPEFLIYFQGTGAADDSGLPNDRFFAVRPEGSVSTLKIQRTERGDSAVYLCASSLGSTSGGAHEQYFGPGTRLLVL.

This clonotype was seen many times. V usage is TRBV20-1 and J usage is TRBJ1-2; TRBD1 aligns across 7 bases. CDR1 DFQATT and CDR2 SNEGSKA come from the germline V gene (reference sequence). This CDR3 comprises 14 residues. J was trimmed by 0 bases and V by 3 bases; bases with no gene match: 4. This CDR3 reads CSARRTGSNYGYTF. The CDR3 DNA reads as TGCAGTGCTAGGAGGACAGGATCTAACTATGGCTACACCTTC.

The rearrangement joins TRBV30 to TRBJ1-2, with no clear D. Germline assignment: CDR1 GTSNPN and CDR2 SVGIG (reference sequence). The CDR3 has 13 amino acids. V was shortened by 0 bases and J by 4 bases, with 9 bases between the two germline ends. The CDR3 reads CAWSVGLSYGYTF. The CDR3 coding sequence is TGTGCCTGGAGTGTAGGTTTGTCCTATGGCTACACCTTC.